This T cell receptor (beta chain) was sequenced during a study of T cell responses to AZD1222 COVID-19 vaccine. The repertoire was sequenced with immunoSEQ multiplex PCR; TCRdb's copy has only in-frame clones and lacks some. The repertoire includes around 110,000 clones, about 91% of them detected once, and around 1.5% sits in the top ten. This clone was seen once. CDR3 length equals 14 residues. The germline gives CDR1 GTSNPN, CDR2 SVGIG (reference sequence). With 3 bases clipped from V and 0 bases from J, the junction kept 5 bases outside the gene matches. The chain is built from TRBV30 and TRBJ2-7; TRBD2 matches at 7 bases. The TCR sequence derives from an adult who received the AZD1222 COVID-19 vaccine. The sample here was peripheral blood, taken 28 days after the second AZD1222 dose. In nucleotides, the CDR3 is TGTGCCTGGAGGGTAGCGGGTAGCTCCTACGAGCAGTACTTC. Protein: CAWRVAGSSYEQYF. Looking up the rest from reference TRBV30 and TRBJ2-7 gives the full variable domain: SQTIHQWPATLVQPVGSPLSLECTVEGTSNPNLYWYRQAAGRGLQLLFYSVGIGQISSEVPQNLSASRPQDRQFILSSKKLLLSDSGFYLCAWRVAGSSYEQYFGPGTRLTVT.